This TCR beta chain is from a study of shared clonotypes between healthy human individuals. Positive CCR7 selection of CD45RO-negative cells yielded the naive CD8 cells, and terminally differentiated effector memory CD45RA+ cells were excluded. Germline V lookup: CDR1 MNHEY, CDR2 SMNVEV (reference sequence). With 5 bases removed from V and 5 bases from J, the gap between germline ends came to 19 bases. The CDR3 has 15 residues. Only in-frame clones appear in the TCRdb table, and some are missing; sequencing was by immunoSEQ multiplex PCR. The top ten clones hold roughly 1.7% of a sample with 2 million to 2.5 million clones, under 95% of them seen once.

The specimen sequenced was naive CD8+ T cells from PBMCs. This chain links TRBV27 with TRBJ2-7; D is possibly TRBD1 or TRBD2 (5 bases each). This sequence was found in a man aged 18-30 years in good health. Some clones in this sample may be carry-over from other donors' samples. DNA for the CDR3: TGTGCCAGCAGTCCCGGGACGGCACCACTTCACGAGCAGTACTTC. Its translation: CASSPGTAPLHEQYF.